This T cell receptor beta chain was documented in a study of blood T cell repertoires in COVID-19. Study-level information: Specimens from acute and convalescent COVID-19 originated in the United States, Italy and Spain. PBMCs, B-cell-depleted T cells, or T cells provided the cDNA or gDNA that made up the material.

Per germline, CDR1 LNHNV and CDR2 YYDKDF (reference sequence). Unmatched junction bases numbered 5, after V lost 3 bases and J lost 6 bases. The CDR3 has 13 amino acids. Authors' methods: Reference gene primer amplification yielded estimated nucleated cell counts. Here immunoSEQ multiplex PCR was the method, and the copy in TCRdb shows in-frame clones only, minus some. V and J calls and clone size follow that table, whereas D and trimming were derived from the DNA. The top ten hold around 7% of the sample, which has about 94,000 clones, around 87% seen once. This clone was observed a handful of times.

The sample was peripheral blood. The receptor was isolated from a human donor with acute or convalescent COVID-19. The donor label of this sample is uncertain. The chain couples TRBV15 to TRBJ2-7; TRBD1 agrees at 7 bases. The CDR3 nucleotides read TGTGCCACCAGCAGGGACAGGCTTTTCGAGCAGTACTTC. Translation: CATSRDRLFEQYF. The complete variable domain, with remaining parts taken from reference TRBV15 and TRBJ2-7, reads DAMVIQNPRYQVTQFGKPVTLSCSQTLNHNVMYWYQQKSSQAPKLLFHYYDKDFNNEADTPDNFQSRRPNTSFCFLDIRSPGLGDTAMYLCATSRDRLFEQYFGPGTRLTVT.